A selection of T cell receptor beta chains follows, all from one sample in a study of blood T cell repertoires in COVID-19. The assay was immunoSEQ multiplex PCR, and TCRdb's table has in-frame clones only and misses some. The sample holds 88,000 or so clones, roughly 83% seen once. The sample comprised peripheral blood. The origin of the receptors is a human donor in a cohort sampled during active COVID-19. Both conserved end residues are part of each CDR3. A D gene is named only where the DNA matches it firmly. A row's size may be missing; if present it is once, few, many or a size class.

CASSYHITGRNAEAFF | TGTGCCAGCAGTTACCACATCACAGGACGAAACGCTGAAGCTTTCTTT | 16 | NA | NA | TRBJ1-1 | TRBV6-5
CATSRVRGSGANVLTF | TGTGCCACCAGCAGAGTACGGGGATCTGGGGCCAACGTCCTGACTTTC | 16 | NA | NA | TRBJ2-6 | TRBV15
CASSPFIRASGGAANEQFF | TGCGCCAGCAGCCCTTTTATTCGAGCTAGCGGGGGGGCCGCAAATGAGCAGTTCTTC | 19 | TRBD2 | NA | TRBJ2-1 | TRBV4-1
CASSQSSGGYPYEQYF | TGTGCCAGCAGCCAGTCCAGCGGGGGGTACCCCTACGAGCAGTACTTC | 16 | TRBD2 | NA | TRBJ2-7 | TRBV3-1/TRBV3-2
CASSAGTGGTEAFF | TGCGCCAGCAGTGCCGGGACAGGGGGCACTGAAGCTTTCTTT | 14 | TRBD1 | once | TRBJ1-1 | TRBV5-1
CASSSDTGELFF | TGTGCCAGCAGCTCCGACACCGGGGAGCTGTTTTTT | 12 | NA | few | TRBJ2-2 | TRBV7-9
CASSFQRGGETQYF | TGTGCCAGCAGCTTTCAGCGGGGGGGAGAGACCCAGTACTTC | 14 | TRBD2 | NA | TRBJ2-5 | TRBV7-2
CASSATDSGYNEQFF | TGTGCCAGCAGCGCAACGGACAGCGGTTACAATGAGCAGTTCTTC | 15 | NA | NA | TRBJ2-1 | TRBV9
CASSLGRGADTQYF | TGTGCCAGCAGCTTAGGTCGGGGGGCAGATACGCAGTATTTT | 14 | TRBD2 | NA | TRBJ2-3 | TRBV11-3
CASSIPNSPLHF | TGTGCCAGCAGTATCCCAAATTCACCCCTCCACTTT | 12 | NA | NA | TRBJ1-6 | TRBV6-5
CASSLGSGNQPQHF | TGTGCCAGCAGTTTAGGATCAGGGAATCAGCCCCAGCATTTT | 14 | NA | NA | TRBJ1-5 | TRBV27
CASSELGLNTEAFF | TGTGCCAGCAGTGAGCTCGGGTTGAACACTGAAGCTTTCTTT | 14 | NA | NA | TRBJ1-1 | TRBV6-1
CASSVTKGDYGYTF | TGTGCCAGCAGTGTGACCAAGGGAGACTATGGCTACACCTTC | 14 | NA | NA | TRBJ1-2 | TRBV2
CASSLVIPGGRTEAFF | TGTGCCAGCAGCTTAGTCATTCCCGGGGGGCGCACTGAAGCTTTCTTT | 16 | NA | NA | TRBJ1-1 | TRBV11-2
CAWATGGANEKLFF | TGTGCCTGGGCGACAGGGGGGGCCAATGAAAAACTGTTTTTT | 14 | TRBD1 | NA | TRBJ1-4 | TRBV30
CASSPLGQMNTEAFF | TGTGCCAGCAGTCCGCTCGGACAAATGAACACTGAAGCTTTCTTT | 15 | NA | NA | TRBJ1-1 | TRBV28
CAYAPRGLIETQYF | TGTGCATACGCGCCCAGGGGGTTAATCGAGACCCAGTACTTC | 14 | TRBD1 | NA | TRBJ2-5 | TRBV30
CASSPGGSNQPQHF | TGTGCCAGCAGTCCTGGGGGGAGCAATCAGCCCCAGCATTTT | 14 | NA | NA | TRBJ1-5 | TRBV28
CASSLMGSGGPQFF | TGTGCCAGCAGTTTAATGGGTAGCGGGGGCCCGCAGTTCTTC | 14 | TRBD2 | NA | TRBJ2-1 | TRBV28
CASSQGKGQNEQFF | TGTGCCAGCAGCCAAGGTAAGGGGCAGAATGAGCAGTTCTTC | 14 | NA | NA | TRBJ2-1 | TRBV3-1/TRBV3-2
CASSWAGGVDNEQFF | TGTGCCAGTAGTTGGGCAGGGGGCGTCGACAATGAGCAGTTCTTC | 15 | TRBD1 | NA | TRBJ2-1 | TRBV19
CASAGEYSSYNEQFF | TGTGCCAGCGCGGGGGAATATAGCTCCTACAATGAGCAGTTCTTC | 15 | TRBD2 | NA | TRBJ2-1 | TRBV6-5
CASSPEAGGGTDTQYF | TGTGCCAGCAGCCCGGAAGCGGGGGGGGGTACAGATACGCAGTATTTT | 16 | TRBD2 | few | TRBJ2-3 | TRBV3-1/TRBV3-2
CASSLPGQGNTEAFF | TGTGCCAGCAGCTTACCGGGACAGGGTAACACTGAAGCTTTCTTT | 15 | TRBD1 | NA | TRBJ1-1 | TRBV5-4
CASSPTLGTVQETQYF | TGTGCCAGCAGCCCTACCCTGGGGACAGTTCAAGAGACCCAGTACTTC | 16 | TRBD1 | NA | TRBJ2-5 | TRBV7-8
CASSRVRGGGTGELFF | TGTGCCAGCAGTCGCGTCAGGGGAGGGGGCACCGGGGAGCTGTTTTTT | 16 | NA | NA | TRBJ2-2 | TRBV6-2/TRBV6-3
CASSLGGHYGYTF | TGTGCCAGCAGTTTAGGGGGCCACTATGGCTACACCTTC | 13 | NA | NA | TRBJ1-2 | TRBV28
CASSETSGSYNEQFF | TGTGCCAGCTCTGAGACTAGCGGATCCTACAATGAGCAGTTCTTC | 15 | TRBD2 | NA | TRBJ2-1 | TRBV5-4
CSVYRGTDTQYF | TGCAGCGTGTACAGGGGCACAGATACGCAGTATTTT | 12 | NA | NA | TRBJ2-3 | TRBV29-1
CASSLVRGSGALGYEQYF | TGTGCCAGCAGCTTGGTTCGGGGTAGCGGGGCCTTGGGATACGAGCAGTACTTC | 18 | TRBD2 | NA | TRBJ2-7 | TRBV5-8